This entry describes one T cell receptor beta chain. The sample is drawn from a study of control samples from healthy donors and cancer patients. CDR1 is SGHTA, CDR2 FQGNSA, per germline. V was trimmed by 8 bases and J by 6 bases, leaving 20 bases between them. This CDR3 contains 15 residues. Profiling relied on immunoSEQ multiplex PCR, and the TCRdb table lists in-frame clones only, not all of them. The data show about 130,000 clones, less than 95% seen once. This TCR derives from a man aged 25 to 40 in good health. Sequenced sample: blood. The chain links TRBV7-2 to TRBJ1-5; D possibly corresponds to TRBD1 (5 bases). CDR3 bases: TGTGCCAGCGGTCCGTCCGGGACTTTATTTCAGCCCCAGCATTTT. Translation gives CASGPSGTLFQPQHF.